Below, 32 T cell receptor beta chains from the same sample are listed, as sequenced in a study of T cell responses to AZD1222 COVID-19 vaccine. Only in-frame clones appear in the TCRdb table, and some are missing; sequencing was by immunoSEQ multiplex PCR. The sample records approximately 270,000 clones, around 92% being singletons. Sequenced material: peripheral blood, taken 28 days after the second AZD1222 dose. The receptors shown here come from an adult who received the AZD1222 COVID-19 vaccine.

The V and J genes are TRBV10-3 and TRBJ2-5; tentative D call: TRBD1 (8 bases). Germline CDR1 is ENHRY and CDR2 is SYGVKD. The CDR3 consists of 14 residues. Trimming shortened V by 8 bases and J by 5 bases, and 18 bases separated the two germline ends. The CDR3 protein is CAIGPTGEGETQYF. CDR3 nucleotides: TGTGCCATCGGCCCGACAGGGGAGGGGGAGACCCAGTACTTC.

The chain carries TRBV12-3 or TRBV12-4 and TRBJ2-7; TRBD1 agrees at 7 bases. Trimming removed 6 bases from V and 3 bases from J; junction bases left unmatched: 5. The CDR3 consists of 13 residues. The CDR3 DNA follows: TGTGCCAGCAGCCATGGACAGGACTACGAGCAGTACTTC. It encodes CASSHGQDYEQYF.

For this clone: The sample contains more than one DNA sequence encoding this CDR3. The rearrangement joins TRBV2 to TRBJ2-1, with TRBD2 identical over 15 bases. This CDR3 is 15 amino acids long. Germline values: CDR1 SNHLY, CDR2 FYNNEI. Germline trimming cut 6 bases from V and 4 bases from J; bases unmatched to any gene: 1. The CDR3 loop is CASRGLAGGYNEQFF. In DNA form, the CDR3 reads TGTGCCAGCAGGGGACTAGCGGGGGGTTACAATGAGCAGTTCTTC.

The count of this clone is one. The chain links TRBV7-2 to TRBJ2-7, with 9 bases lining up with TRBD2. The CDR3 has 16 amino acids. V lost 2 bases, J lost 0 bases, and 5 bases stayed unmatched. Looked up from germline, CDR1 is SGHTA and CDR2 is FQGNSA. Here the CDR3 DNA reads TGTGCCAGCAGCTTAATGAGGACTAGCGTCTCCTACGAGCAGTACTTC. It translates to CASSLMRTSVSYEQYF.

V and J are TRBV2 and TRBJ2-1, with D tentatively TRBD2 (6 bases). Germline V CDR1 and CDR2: SNHLY, FYNNEI. There are 13 residues in the CDR3. V dropped 8 bases and J dropped 4 bases, with 12 bases sitting between them. As DNA, the CDR3 is TGTGCCAGCGGAGGGACTCGATACAATGAGCAGTTCTTC. It is translated as CASGGTRYNEQFF.

This clone appeared a single time. The chain uses TRBV9 and TRBJ2-1; TRBD2 matches 7 bases. This CDR3 region has 14 residues. CDR1 and CDR2 (germline): SGDLS, YYNGEE. Trimming at V came to 2 bases and at J to 6 bases, leaving 5 bases not matched to a gene. CDR3 coding DNA: TGTGCCAGCAGCGTGGGAGGGGTGGCCAATGAGCAGTTCTTC. This translates into CASSVGGVANEQFF.

The chain employs TRBV15 and TRBJ1-2, with a weak D call TRBD1 (6 bases). Looked up from germline, CDR1 is LNHNV and CDR2 is YYDKDF (reference sequence). This CDR3 has 15 amino acids. V gave up 0 bases and J gave up 8 bases, with 16 bases separating them. CDR3 bases: TGTGCCACCAGCAGAGATTTCGCAGGGGATGGCGGCTACACCTTC. Translated: CATSRDFAGDGGYTF.

The chain recombines TRBV19 with TRBJ1-5, with a weak D call TRBD1 (6 bases). Trimming left V 2 bases short and J 7 bases short, with 15 bases between. The CDR3 is 15 amino acids. The V gene's germline CDR1 is LNHDA and CDR2 SQIVND (reference sequence). The CDR3 region is CASSIRTDPIQPQHF. The DNA for the CDR3 is TGTGCCAGTAGTATAAGGACAGACCCCATCCAGCCCCAGCATTTT.

The genes are TRBV5-4 and TRBJ2-5; a weak D match, TRBD2 (6 bases). The CDR3 contains 15 residues. CDR1 and CDR2 from the germline V gene are SGHNT and YYREEE (reference sequence). V was trimmed by 0 bases and J by 2 bases, leaving 11 bases between them. The CDR3 sequence: CASSLERGLQETQYF. In nucleotides, the CDR3 is TGTGCCAGCAGCTTGGAGAGGGGACTTCAAGAGACCCAGTACTTC.

This clone occurred a few times. This chain uses TRBV4-1 with TRBJ2-7, with 9 bases identical to TRBD1. Trimming took 1 base from V and 5 from J; bases not matched to a gene: 9. The CDR3 extends over 16 amino acids. CDR1 and CDR2 (germline): MGHRA, YSYEKL. CDR3 region: CASSQAHRTGADEQYF. The CDR3 DNA is TGCGCCAGCAGCCAAGCCCACCGGACAGGGGCAGACGAGCAGTACTTC.

This chain's CDR3 is CASSVGDRVQETQYF. CDR3 coding DNA: TGTGCCAGCAGCGTAGGGGACAGGGTCCAAGAGACCCAGTACTTC. The chain recombines TRBV9 with TRBJ2-5; 9 bases fit TRBD1. V shed 0 bases, J shed 1 base, and the junction held 1 base outside the gene matches. The germline V gene has CDR1 SGDLS and CDR2 YYNGEE. This CDR3 region has 15 residues.

V gene TRBV11-2 combines with J gene TRBJ2-1; TRBD1 matches at 8 bases. V shed 1 base and J 5 bases; nucleotides not matched to a gene: 4. The CDR3 spans 15 residues. Per the germline V gene, CDR1 is SGHAT and CDR2 is FQNNGV. CDR3 sequence: CASSLGTGSNNEQFF. The DNA for the CDR3 is TGTGCCAGCAGCTTAGGGACAGGGTCTAACAATGAGCAGTTCTTC.

CDR3 loop: CASSLAQAYTDTQYF. The CDR3 coding sequence is TGCGCCAGCAGCTTGGCCCAAGCGTACACAGATACGCAGTATTTT. The chain employs TRBV5-1 and TRBJ2-3; D is uncertain. The CDR3 sequence is 15 residues long. Per germline, CDR1 SGHRS and CDR2 YFSETQ. The ends were cut back, 0 bases at V and 2 bases at J, with 10 bases in the middle.

CDR3: CASSPMGPSWANVLTF. CDR3 nucleotides: TGTGCCAGCAGTCCTATGGGACCCTCCTGGGCCAACGTCCTGACTTTC. This chain connects TRBV28 to TRBJ2-6, with D perhaps assigned TRBD1 or TRBD2 (5 bases each). The germline V gene encodes CDR1 MDHEN and CDR2 SYDVKM. Trimming removed 5 bases from V and 5 bases from J, with 16 bases in between. The CDR3 spans 16 residues.

The count of this clone is one. The V gene is TRBV16, the J gene TRBJ2-3; 8 bases align to TRBD1. Looked up from germline, CDR1 is KGHSY and CDR2 is FQNENV. V shed 4 bases, J shed 0 bases, and the junction held 3 bases outside the gene matches. The CDR3 covers 15 residues. CDR3 coding DNA: TGTGCCAGCAGCCCAGGGGGCGCCAGCACAGATACGCAGTATTTT. This encodes CASSPGGASTDTQYF.

The rearrangement links TRBV5-8 to TRBJ1-3, with D hard to call. Deletions cut 0 bases from V and 0 bases from J, with 7 bases between. The CDR3 is 15 amino acids. From germline, CDR1 is SGHTS and CDR2 YDEGEE. CDR3 nucleotide sequence: TGTGCCAGCAGCTTGGGGACGGGCTCTGGAAACACCATATATTTT. Its translation: CASSLGTGSGNTIYF.

This sequence joins TRBV9 and TRBJ2-7; the D gene could be TRBD1 or TRBD2 (5 bases each). Trimming took off 4 bases at V and 5 bases at J, with 16 bases between the two ends. Germline V gives CDR1 SGDLS, CDR2 YYNGEE. This CDR3 is 14 amino acids long. The CDR3 spells CASSPRQGTHEQYF. The CDR3 DNA reads TGTGCCAGCAGCCCTAGACAAGGGACCCACGAGCAGTACTTC.

V and J are TRBV5-6 and TRBJ2-2, with 12 bases matching TRBD2. The germline V gene has CDR1 SGHDT and CDR2 YYEEEE. The CDR3 runs 17 residues. The ends lost 0 bases at V and 5 bases at J; junction bases unmatched: 5. The CDR3 region is CASSLGLAGAGTGELFF. In DNA form, the CDR3 reads TGTGCCAGCAGCTTGGGACTAGCGGGAGCTGGGACCGGGGAGCTGTTTTTT.

Here the CDR3 DNA reads TGTGCCAGTAGGCGGCTGCTGAACACTGAAGCTTTCTTT. It specifies CASRRLLNTEAFF. The rearrangement uses TRBV2 and TRBJ1-1; D unclear. The CDR3 is made up of 13 amino acids. The V gene's germline CDR1 is SNHLY and CDR2 FYNNEI. Trimming pared 9 bases from V and 0 bases from J, leaving 11 bases between.

The chain recombines TRBV27 with TRBJ2-7; possibly TRBD1 or TRBD2 for D (5 bases each). The V end lost 6 bases, the J end lost 3 bases, and 15 bases lay between the germline ends. There are 14 residues in the CDR3. Looked up from germline, CDR1 is MNHEY and CDR2 is SMNVEV (reference sequence). This CDR3 reads CASRAPGRSYEQYF. CDR3 DNA sequence: TGTGCCAGCAGAGCCCCGGGACGAAGCTACGAGCAGTACTTC.

The rearrangement joins TRBV5-1 to TRBJ1-1, with TRBD1 matching 8 bases. V was pared by 4 bases and J by 5 bases, with 10 bases of the junction left unmatched. CDR3 size: 15 residues. Looked up from germline, CDR1 is SGHRS and CDR2 is YFSETQ. CDR3 in amino acids: CASSPGQGYYTEAFF. In DNA form, the CDR3 reads TGCGCCAGCAGCCCTGGACAGGGATATTATACTGAAGCTTTCTTT.

CDR3 in amino acids: CASSFNSYEQYF. DNA of the CDR3: TGTGCCAGCAGCTTTAATTCCTACGAGCAGTACTTC. This sequence joins TRBV7-9 and TRBJ2-7; D uncertain. The CDR3 covers 12 residues. Germline V gene data show CDR1 as SEHNR and CDR2 as FQNEAQ (reference sequence). The germline V and J ends were trimmed by 3 bases and 1 base, with 4 bases remaining between them.

This clone has just one count. J is TRBJ1-3 and V is TRBV9; D is perhaps TRBD1 (6 bases). The CDR3 is 13 amino acids. Germline V lookup: CDR1 SGDLS, CDR2 YYNGEE. With 0 bases removed from V and 10 bases from J, the gap between germline ends came to 11 bases. CDR3 DNA: TGTGCCAGCAGCGTAGTGTTAGGGGGGACCATATATTTT. Encoded protein: CASSVVLGGTIYF.

This chain links TRBV27 with TRBJ2-3, with a possible D match to TRBD1 (6 bases). This CDR3 is built from 15 residues. Trimming left V 3 bases short and J 2 bases short, with 12 bases between. Germline CDR1 is MNHEY and CDR2 is SMNVEV (reference sequence). DNA of the CDR3: TGTGCCAGCAGTTTGGACAGAACAGACACAGATACGCAGTATTTT. It codes for CASSLDRTDTDTQYF.

Only one count was recorded for this clone. V and J are TRBV5-1 and TRBJ1-2, with 8 positions matching TRBD1. The CDR3 length is 16 residues. V shed 3 bases, J shed 3 bases, and the junction held 10 bases outside the gene matches. CDR1 and CDR2 (germline): SGHRS, YFSETQ. The DNA of the CDR3 is TGCGCCAGCAGCTGGACAGGGACGGGTGATTACTATGGCTACACCTTC. This codes for CASSWTGTGDYYGYTF.

The chain recombines TRBV7-8 with TRBJ1-5; no clear D gene. There are 14 residues in the CDR3. Germline CDR1 SGHVS, CDR2 FQNEAQ. V was shortened by 2 bases and J by 6 bases, with 11 bases between the two germline ends. The CDR3 nucleotides read TGTGCCAGCAGCTTACTTTCGGGAGGTCAGCCCCAGCATTTT. Its protein is CASSLLSGGQPQHF.

Here the CDR3 DNA reads TGTGCCAGCAGCCCAAGTGGCGGGGACCCCGGGCAGTTCTTC. As protein: CASSPSGGDPGQFF. This chain joins TRBV7-3 and TRBJ2-1, with D possibly TRBD2 on 6 matching bases. The CDR3 covers 14 residues. Germline V gene sequence: CDR1 SGHTA, CDR2 FQGTGA. The V end was cut by 5 bases, the J end by 12 bases, with 20 bases between.

The rearrangement links TRBV2 to TRBJ2-3, with TRBD2 as a possible D gene (5 bases). The CDR3 runs 15 residues. Germline V CDR1 and CDR2: SNHLY, FYNNEI. V lost 6 bases and J lost 2, with 15 bases in between. The CDR3 DNA reads TGTGCCAGCAGCTCGGACTGGCAGGTCACAGATACGCAGTATTTT. Translating it yields CASSSDWQVTDTQYF.

To note about this clone: Other nucleotide sequences in the sample specify the same CDR3. The rearrangement uses TRBV9 and TRBJ2-3, with a tentative D call TRBD1 (6 bases). Deletions cut 4 bases from V and 6 bases from J, with 12 bases between. Germline-derived CDR1 and CDR2 are SGDLS and YYNGEE. This CDR3 has 13 residues. In nucleotides, the CDR3 is TGTGCCAGCAGCCCGCGTACAGGGGATACGCAGTATTTT. The encoded protein is CASSPRTGDTQYF.

The chain is built from TRBV11-2 and TRBJ1-1, with D unresolved. The germline V gene has CDR1 SGHAT and CDR2 FQNNGV. This CDR3 has 12 residues. V lost 5 bases, J lost 5 bases, and 9 bases lay in between. The CDR3 bases are TGTGCCAGCAGCCCTCACAAAACTGAAGCTTTCTTT. The encoded protein is CASSPHKTEAFF. Supplemented by reference TRBV11-2 and TRBJ1-1, the full variable domain reads EAGVAQSPRYKIIEKRQSVAFWCNPISGHATLYWYQQILGQGPKLLIQFQNNGVVDDSQLPKDRFSAERLKGVDSTLKIQPAKLEDSAVYLCASSPHKTEAFFGQGTRLTVV.

The rearrangement uses TRBV19 and TRBJ2-5; tentatively, D is TRBD1 (6 bases). V dropped 3 bases and J dropped 9 bases, with 17 bases sitting between them. Germline V gene sequence: CDR1 LNHDA, CDR2 SQIVND (reference sequence). The CDR3 loop spans 14 amino acids. In DNA form, the CDR3 reads TGTGCCAGTAGTATCCGAGCTGCCTCAGGGGCCCAGTACTTC. Amino acids: CASSIRAASGAQYF.

The rearrangement joins TRBV24-1 to TRBJ1-2, with D tentatively TRBD1 (5 bases). The CDR3 contains 13 residues. Germline CDR1 KGHDR, CDR2 SFDVKD. V lost 1 base and J lost 10, with 12 bases in between. The CDR3 loop is CATSDFGDPYYTF. CDR3 coding DNA: TGTGCCACCAGTGATTTCGGGGACCCATACTACACCTTC.